This is a list of T cell receptor beta chains from one sample in a study of blood T cell repertoires in COVID-19. Produced via immunoSEQ multiplex PCR; TCRdb's table is partial and in-frame only. The profile shows under 350,000 clones, less than 85% of them singletons. Sequencing was done on a sample of peripheral blood. The receptors were gathered from a man between 60 and 75 years old who had recovered from COVID-19. CDR3s include the opening cysteine and the closing phenylalanine or tryptophan. The D gene is left open where the match is weak.

v_call: TRBV29-1
j_call: TRBJ2-7
d_call: NA
cdr3_aa: CSVEVGGLTGEQYF

v_call: TRBV28
j_call: TRBJ2-5
d_call: TRBD1
cdr3_aa: CASHQGAPTQETQYF

v_call: TRBV5-1
j_call: TRBJ1-2
d_call: NA
cdr3_aa: CASSLRSGEAHGYTF

v_call: TRBV6-5
j_call: TRBJ1-1
d_call: TRBD1
cdr3_aa: CASSRTGGGNTEAFF

v_call: TRBV4-2
j_call: TRBJ2-3
d_call: TRBD2
cdr3_aa: CASSQDAPSGGRTDTQYF

v_call: TRBV20-1
j_call: TRBJ2-3
d_call: TRBD2
cdr3_aa: CSASISSGSTDTQYF

v_call: TRBV10-2
j_call: TRBJ2-7
d_call: TRBD1
cdr3_aa: CASRYQLGQGNEQYF

v_call: TRBV3-1/TRBV3-2
j_call: TRBJ1-2
d_call: NA
cdr3_aa: CASSQDRSGDGYTF

v_call: TRBV19
j_call: TRBJ2-2
d_call: NA
cdr3_aa: CASSMRVPGTLGSTGELFF

v_call: TRBV15
j_call: TRBJ2-7
d_call: NA
cdr3_aa: CATSRPAPGGHSYEQYF

v_call: TRBV4-1
j_call: TRBJ2-3
d_call: TRBD2
cdr3_aa: CASSQDLILAGVTDTQYF

v_call: TRBV28
j_call: TRBJ2-1
d_call: TRBD2
cdr3_aa: CASSLGLAGYEQFF

v_call: TRBV4-1
j_call: TRBJ2-2
d_call: TRBD2
cdr3_aa: CASSQDPAGGFGELFF

v_call: TRBV24-1
j_call: TRBJ2-7
d_call: NA
cdr3_aa: CATSDPAIPTGTHDEQYF

v_call: TRBV7-9
j_call: TRBJ1-2
d_call: NA
cdr3_aa: CASSRIGTRNAYTF

v_call: TRBV5-1
j_call: TRBJ2-3
d_call: TRBD1
cdr3_aa: CASSFQGDTDTQYF

v_call: TRBV18
j_call: TRBJ2-2
d_call: TRBD1
cdr3_aa: CASSLIPGTADTGELFF

v_call: TRBV19
j_call: TRBJ1-5
d_call: TRBD1
cdr3_aa: CASSGTGVNQPQHF

v_call: TRBV3-1/TRBV3-2
j_call: TRBJ1-1
d_call: TRBD1
cdr3_aa: CASSRRQGIEAFF

v_call: TRBV14
j_call: TRBJ2-1
d_call: TRBD1
cdr3_aa: CASSRLGQGDNEQFF

v_call: TRBV9
j_call: TRBJ2-1
d_call: TRBD1
cdr3_aa: CASSVQGQAYYNEQFF

v_call: TRBV3-1/TRBV3-2
j_call: TRBJ1-2
d_call: NA
cdr3_aa: CASSQDGGVGYTF

v_call: TRBV4-1
j_call: TRBJ2-3
d_call: TRBD2
cdr3_aa: CASSQSSAGGITDTQYF

v_call: TRBV12-5
j_call: TRBJ1-2
d_call: TRBD1
cdr3_aa: CASGRGQDGYTF

v_call: TRBV2
j_call: TRBJ1-3
d_call: NA
cdr3_aa: CASSAGSSGNTIYF

v_call: TRBV6-5
j_call: TRBJ2-1
d_call: NA
cdr3_aa: CASPREPNEQFF

v_call: TRBV6-1
j_call: TRBJ2-5
d_call: NA
cdr3_aa: CASSERPWAGRYF

v_call: TRBV5-1
j_call: TRBJ2-5
d_call: TRBD2
cdr3_aa: CASSLDAIGRAQYF

v_call: TRBV6-2/TRBV6-3
j_call: TRBJ2-1
d_call: TRBD2
cdr3_aa: CASSYWASGSGEQFF

v_call: TRBV12-3/TRBV12-4
j_call: TRBJ2-3
d_call: NA
cdr3_aa: CASGNGGTDTQYF

v_call: TRBV29-1
j_call: TRBJ1-2
d_call: NA
cdr3_aa: CSVGVPGYTF

v_call: TRBV7-9
j_call: TRBJ2-7
d_call: NA
cdr3_aa: CASSPRGSGIYEQYF

v_call: TRBV11-1
j_call: TRBJ1-1
d_call: NA
cdr3_aa: CASSLSPNTEAFF

v_call: TRBV5-1
j_call: TRBJ2-3
d_call: TRBD2
cdr3_aa: CASSFERGDTDTQYF

v_call: TRBV19
j_call: TRBJ1-2
d_call: NA
cdr3_aa: CASSMRRDLYGYTF

v_call: TRBV3-1/TRBV3-2
j_call: TRBJ2-5
d_call: TRBD2
cdr3_aa: CASSQGPEAGGETQYF

v_call: TRBV5-6
j_call: TRBJ2-5
d_call: NA
cdr3_aa: CASSGARYGTQYF

v_call: TRBV1
j_call: TRBJ2-7
d_call: NA
cdr3_aa: CTSSQAGVDDEQYF

v_call: TRBV7-2
j_call: TRBJ2-1
d_call: TRBD2
cdr3_aa: CASSLSGTSGTSSYNEQFF

v_call: TRBV2
j_call: TRBJ2-2
d_call: TRBD2
cdr3_aa: CAKGRGGSTGELFF

v_call: TRBV6-2/TRBV6-3
j_call: TRBJ2-2
d_call: NA
cdr3_aa: CASSYIQGTTGELFF

v_call: TRBV28
j_call: TRBJ1-5
d_call: NA
cdr3_aa: CASSFQNNQPQHF